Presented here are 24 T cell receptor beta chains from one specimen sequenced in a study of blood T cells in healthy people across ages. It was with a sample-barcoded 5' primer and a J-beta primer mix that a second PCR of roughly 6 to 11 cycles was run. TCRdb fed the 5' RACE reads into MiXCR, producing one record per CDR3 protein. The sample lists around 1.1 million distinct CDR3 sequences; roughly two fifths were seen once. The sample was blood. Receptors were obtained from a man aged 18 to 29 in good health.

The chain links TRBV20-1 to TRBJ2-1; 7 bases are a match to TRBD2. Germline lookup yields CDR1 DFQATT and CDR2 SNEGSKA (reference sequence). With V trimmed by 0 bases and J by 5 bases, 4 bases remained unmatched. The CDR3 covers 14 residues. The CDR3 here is CSAREGGRNNEQFF. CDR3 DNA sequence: TGCAGTGCTAGAGAGGGCGGGAGAAACAATGAGCAGTTCTTC.

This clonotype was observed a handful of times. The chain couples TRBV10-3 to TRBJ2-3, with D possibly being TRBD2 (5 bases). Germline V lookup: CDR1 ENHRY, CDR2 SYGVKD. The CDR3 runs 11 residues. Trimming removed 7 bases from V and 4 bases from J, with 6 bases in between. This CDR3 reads CAITSSDTQYF. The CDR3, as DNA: TGTGCCATCACTAGCTCAGATACGCAGTATTTT.

DNA of the CDR3: TGTGCCAGCAGTTTTAGGGACGGAAACAATGAAAAACTGTTTTTT. Translating gives CASSFRDGNNEKLFF. The rearrangement joins TRBV28 to TRBJ1-4; perhaps TRBD1 as D (5 bases). This CDR3 has 15 amino acids. Germline assignment: CDR1 MDHEN and CDR2 SYDVKM. The V and J ends lost 3 bases and 5 bases respectively, with 13 bases between them.

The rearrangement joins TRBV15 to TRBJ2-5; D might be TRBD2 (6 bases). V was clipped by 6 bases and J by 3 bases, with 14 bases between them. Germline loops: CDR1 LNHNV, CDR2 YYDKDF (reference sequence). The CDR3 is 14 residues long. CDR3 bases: TGTGCCACCAGAGGACTAACAACCAAAGAGACCCAGTACTTC. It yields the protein CATRGLTTKETQYF.

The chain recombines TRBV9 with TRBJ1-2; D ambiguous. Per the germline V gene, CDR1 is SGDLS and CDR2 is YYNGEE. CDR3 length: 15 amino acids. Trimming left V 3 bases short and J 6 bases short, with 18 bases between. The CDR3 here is CASSAVLSTGHGYTF. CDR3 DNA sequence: TGTGCCAGCAGCGCGGTCCTTAGTACGGGTCATGGCTACACCTTC.

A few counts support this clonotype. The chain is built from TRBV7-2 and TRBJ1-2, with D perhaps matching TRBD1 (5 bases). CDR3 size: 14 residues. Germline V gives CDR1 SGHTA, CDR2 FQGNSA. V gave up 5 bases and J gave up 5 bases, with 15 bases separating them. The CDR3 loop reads CASSQRGREYGYTF. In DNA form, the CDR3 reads TGTGCCAGCAGCCAGAGGGGCAGGGAATATGGCTACACCTTC. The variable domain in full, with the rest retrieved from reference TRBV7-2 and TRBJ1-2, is GAGVSQSPSNKVTEKGKDVELRCDPISGHTALYWYRQSLGQGLEFLIYFQGNSAPDKSGLPSDRFSAERTGGSVSTLTIQRTQQEDSAVYLCASSQRGREYGYTFGSGTRLTVV.

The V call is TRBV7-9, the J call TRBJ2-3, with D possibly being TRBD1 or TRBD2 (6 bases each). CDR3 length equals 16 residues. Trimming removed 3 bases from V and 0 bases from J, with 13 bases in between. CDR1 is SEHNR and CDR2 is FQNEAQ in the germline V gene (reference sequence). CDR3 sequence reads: CASSFRGRGSTDTQYF. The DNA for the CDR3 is TGTGCCAGCAGCTTCCGGGGGCGGGGTAGCACAGATACGCAGTATTTT.

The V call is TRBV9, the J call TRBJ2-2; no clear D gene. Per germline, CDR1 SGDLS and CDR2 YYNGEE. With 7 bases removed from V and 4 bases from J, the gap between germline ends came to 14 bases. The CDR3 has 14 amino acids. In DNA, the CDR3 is TGTGCCAGCGGCCCACCCGCGAGCACCGGGGAGCTGTTTTTT. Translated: CASGPPASTGELFF.

This CDR3 reads CASSSRRDTEAFF. The DNA for the CDR3 is TGTGCCAGCAGCTCCCGTAGGGACACTGAAGCTTTCTTT. The V and J genes are TRBV7-3 and TRBJ1-1; D call uncertain. CDR1 and CDR2 from the germline V gene are SGHTA and FQGTGA. The CDR3 loop spans 13 amino acids. V was cut by 4 bases and J by 3 bases, with 9 bases left in between.

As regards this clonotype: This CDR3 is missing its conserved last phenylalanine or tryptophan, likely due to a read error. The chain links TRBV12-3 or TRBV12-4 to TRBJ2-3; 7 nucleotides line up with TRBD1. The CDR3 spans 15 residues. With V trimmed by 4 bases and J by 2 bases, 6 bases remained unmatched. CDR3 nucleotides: TGTGCCAGCAGTTCCGAGACAGGGTACACAGATACGCAGTATTCT. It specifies CASSSETGYTDTQYS.

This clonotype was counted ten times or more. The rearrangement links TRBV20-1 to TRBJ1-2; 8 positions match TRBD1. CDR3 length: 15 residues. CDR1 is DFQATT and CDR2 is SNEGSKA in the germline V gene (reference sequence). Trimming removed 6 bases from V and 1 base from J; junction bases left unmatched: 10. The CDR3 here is CSAPRTGGFNYGYTF. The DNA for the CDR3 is TGCAGTGCCCCTCGAACAGGGGGGTTTAACTATGGCTACACCTTC.

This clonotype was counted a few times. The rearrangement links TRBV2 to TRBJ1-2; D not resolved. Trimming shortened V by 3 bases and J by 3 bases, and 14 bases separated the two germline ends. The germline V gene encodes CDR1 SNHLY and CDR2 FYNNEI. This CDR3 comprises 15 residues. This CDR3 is CASSEQFERYYGYTF. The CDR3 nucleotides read TGTGCCAGCAGTGAGCAATTCGAGAGATACTATGGCTACACCTTC.

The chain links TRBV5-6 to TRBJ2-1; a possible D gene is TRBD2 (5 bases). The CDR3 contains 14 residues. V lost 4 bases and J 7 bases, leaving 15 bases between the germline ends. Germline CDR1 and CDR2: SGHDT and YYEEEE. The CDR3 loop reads CASSPPLAWNEQFF. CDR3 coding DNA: TGTGCCAGCAGCCCCCCGCTAGCTTGGAATGAGCAGTTCTTC.

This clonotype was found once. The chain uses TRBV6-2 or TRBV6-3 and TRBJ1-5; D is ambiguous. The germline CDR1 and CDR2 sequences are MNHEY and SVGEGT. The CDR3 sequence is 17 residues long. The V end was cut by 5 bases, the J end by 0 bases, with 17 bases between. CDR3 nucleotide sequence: TGTGCCAGCAGTCCCCGGGAGACGTCATATAGCAATCAGCCCCAGCATTTT. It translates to CASSPRETSYSNQPQHF.

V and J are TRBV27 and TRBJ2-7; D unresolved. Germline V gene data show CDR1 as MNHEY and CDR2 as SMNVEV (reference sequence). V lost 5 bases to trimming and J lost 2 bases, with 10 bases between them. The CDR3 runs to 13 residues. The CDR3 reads CASSKTRAYEQYF. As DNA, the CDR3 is TGTGCCAGCAGTAAGACCCGAGCCTACGAGCAGTACTTC.

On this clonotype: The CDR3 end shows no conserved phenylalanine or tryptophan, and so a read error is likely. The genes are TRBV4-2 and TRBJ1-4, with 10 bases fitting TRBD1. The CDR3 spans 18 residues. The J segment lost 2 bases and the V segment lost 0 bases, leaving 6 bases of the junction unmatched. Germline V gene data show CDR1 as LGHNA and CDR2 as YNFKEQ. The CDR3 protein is CASSQDVGTGVTNEKLFL. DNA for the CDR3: TGTGCCAGCAGCCAAGATGTGGGGACAGGGGTTACTAATGAAAAACTGTTTCTT.

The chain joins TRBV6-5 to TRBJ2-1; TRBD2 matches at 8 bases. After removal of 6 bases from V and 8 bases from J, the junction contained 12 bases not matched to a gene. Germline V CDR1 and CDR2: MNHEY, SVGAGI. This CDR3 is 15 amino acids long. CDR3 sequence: CASSIAGRATDEQFF. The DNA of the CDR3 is TGTGCCAGCAGCATAGCGGGGCGAGCAACTGATGAGCAGTTCTTC.

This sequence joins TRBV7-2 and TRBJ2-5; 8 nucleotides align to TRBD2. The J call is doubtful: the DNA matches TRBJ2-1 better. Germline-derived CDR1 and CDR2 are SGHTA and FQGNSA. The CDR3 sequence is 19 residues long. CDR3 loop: CASSQSPGLSGGEQETQFF. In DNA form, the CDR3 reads TGTGCCAGCAGTCAATCCCCTGGTCTGAGCGGGGGAGAACAAGAGACCCAGTTCTTC.

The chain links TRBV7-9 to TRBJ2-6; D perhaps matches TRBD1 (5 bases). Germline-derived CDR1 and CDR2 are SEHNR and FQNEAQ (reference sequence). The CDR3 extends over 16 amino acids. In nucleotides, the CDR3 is TGTGCAACCGTAGGGGATACCGTCTCTGGGGCCAACGTCCTGACTTTC. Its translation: CATVGDTVSGANVLTF.

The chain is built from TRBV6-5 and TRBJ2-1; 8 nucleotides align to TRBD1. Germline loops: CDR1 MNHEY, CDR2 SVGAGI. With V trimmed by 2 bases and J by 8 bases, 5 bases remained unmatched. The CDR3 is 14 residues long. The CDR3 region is CASSYQDRAYEQFF. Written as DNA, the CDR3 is TGTGCCAGCAGTTACCAGGACAGGGCGTATGAGCAGTTCTTC.

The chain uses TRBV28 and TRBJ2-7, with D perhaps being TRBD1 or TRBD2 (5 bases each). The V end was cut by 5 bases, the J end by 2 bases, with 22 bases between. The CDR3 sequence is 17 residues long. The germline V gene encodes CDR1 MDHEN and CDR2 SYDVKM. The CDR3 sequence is CASSPNFEGPPPYEQYF. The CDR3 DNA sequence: TGTGCCAGCAGTCCCAATTTTGAGGGGCCCCCTCCCTACGAGCAGTACTTC. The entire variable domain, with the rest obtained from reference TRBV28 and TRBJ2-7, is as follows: DVKVTQSSRYLVKRTGEKVFLECVQDMDHENMFWYRQDPGLGLRLIYFSYDVKMKEKGDIPEGYSVSREKKERFSLILESASTNQTSMYLCASSPNFEGPPPYEQYFGPGTRLTVT.

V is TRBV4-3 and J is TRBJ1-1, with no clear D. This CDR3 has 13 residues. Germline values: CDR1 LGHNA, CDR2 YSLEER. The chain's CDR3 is CDLSPSRNTEAFF. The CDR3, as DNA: TGCGATCTCAGCCCGAGTCGGAACACTGAAGCTTTCTTT.

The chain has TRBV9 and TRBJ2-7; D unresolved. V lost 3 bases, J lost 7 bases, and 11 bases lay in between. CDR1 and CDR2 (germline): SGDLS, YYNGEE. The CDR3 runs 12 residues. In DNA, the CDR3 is TGTGCCAGCAGCGCGCGTCAGAATGAGCAGTACTTC. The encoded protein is CASSARQNEQYF.

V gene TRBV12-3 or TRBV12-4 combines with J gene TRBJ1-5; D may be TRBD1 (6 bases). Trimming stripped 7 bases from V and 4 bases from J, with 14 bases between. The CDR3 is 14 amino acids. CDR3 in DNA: TGTGCCAGCATGAATCGGGACAAGAATCAGCCCCAGCATTTT. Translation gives CASMNRDKNQPQHF.